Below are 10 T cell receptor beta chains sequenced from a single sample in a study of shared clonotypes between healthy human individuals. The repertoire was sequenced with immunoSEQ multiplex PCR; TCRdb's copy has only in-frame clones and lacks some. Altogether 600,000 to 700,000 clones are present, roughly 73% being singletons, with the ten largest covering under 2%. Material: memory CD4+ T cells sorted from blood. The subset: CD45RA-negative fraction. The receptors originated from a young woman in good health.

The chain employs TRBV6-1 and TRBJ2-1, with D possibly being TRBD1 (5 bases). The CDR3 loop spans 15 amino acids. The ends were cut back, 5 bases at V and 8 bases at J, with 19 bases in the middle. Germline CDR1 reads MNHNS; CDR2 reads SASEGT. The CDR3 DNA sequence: TGTGCCAGCAGTCGGTTCAGATCAGGGTTCGATGAGCAGTTCTTC. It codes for CASSRFRSGFDEQFF.

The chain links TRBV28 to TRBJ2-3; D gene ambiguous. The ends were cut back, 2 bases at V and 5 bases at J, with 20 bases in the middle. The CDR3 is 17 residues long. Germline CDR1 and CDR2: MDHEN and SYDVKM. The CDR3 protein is CASSLIQMPTLRDTQYF. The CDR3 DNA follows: TGTGCCAGCAGTTTAATCCAGATGCCCACCCTCAGAGATACGCAGTATTTT.

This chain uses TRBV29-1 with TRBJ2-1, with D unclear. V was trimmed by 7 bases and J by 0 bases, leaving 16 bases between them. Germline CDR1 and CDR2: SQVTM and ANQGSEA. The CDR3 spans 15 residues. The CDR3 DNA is TGCAGCGCCATTTCCCATACCAGCTCCTACAATGAGCAGTTCTTC. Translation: CSAISHTSSYNEQFF.

This chain's CDR3 is CASSLRDRDYNEQFF. The CDR3 DNA follows: TGTGCCAGCAGTTTACGGGACAGGGATTACAATGAGCAGTTCTTC. The chain employs TRBV28 and TRBJ2-1; 9 bases agree with TRBD1. Germline V gene sequence: CDR1 MDHEN, CDR2 SYDVKM. V trimming: 2 bases; J trimming: 4 bases; junction bases outside the gene matches: 3. The CDR3 spans 15 residues.

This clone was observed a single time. CDR3 amino acids: CASRGPEGGTEAFF. CDR3 DNA: TGTGCCAGCAGGGGCCCAGAGGGCGGCACTGAAGCTTTCTTT. J is TRBJ1-1 and V is TRBV25-1; unclear D gene. The CDR3 sequence is 14 residues long. Germline V lookup: CDR1 MGHDK, CDR2 SYGVNS. V lost 6 bases and J lost 4, with 15 bases in between.

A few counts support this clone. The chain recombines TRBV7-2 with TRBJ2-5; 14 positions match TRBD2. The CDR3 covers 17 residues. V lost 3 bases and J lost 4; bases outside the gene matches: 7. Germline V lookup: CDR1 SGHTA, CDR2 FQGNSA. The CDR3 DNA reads TGTGCCAGCAGCTTGGGACTAGCGGGAGCGGAGGGAGAGACCCAGTACTTC. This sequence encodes CASSLGLAGAEGETQYF. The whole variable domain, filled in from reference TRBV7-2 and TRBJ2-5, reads GAGVSQSPSNKVTEKGKDVELRCDPISGHTALYWYRQSLGQGLEFLIYFQGNSAPDKSGLPSDRFSAERTGGSVSTLTIQRTQQEDSAVYLCASSLGLAGAEGETQYFGPGTRLLVL.

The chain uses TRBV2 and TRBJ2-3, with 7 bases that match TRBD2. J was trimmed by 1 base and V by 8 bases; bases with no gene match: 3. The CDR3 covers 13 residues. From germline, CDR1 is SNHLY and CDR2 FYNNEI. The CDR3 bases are TGTGCCAGCCGACGGGAGGGCACAGATACGCAGTATTTT. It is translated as CASRREGTDTQYF. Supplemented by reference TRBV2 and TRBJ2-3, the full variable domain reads EPEVTQTPSHQVTQMGQEVILRCVPISNHLYFYWYRQILGQKVEFLVSFYNNEISEKSEIFDDQFSVERPDGSNFTLKIRSTKLEDSAMYFCASRREGTDTQYFGPGTRLTVL.

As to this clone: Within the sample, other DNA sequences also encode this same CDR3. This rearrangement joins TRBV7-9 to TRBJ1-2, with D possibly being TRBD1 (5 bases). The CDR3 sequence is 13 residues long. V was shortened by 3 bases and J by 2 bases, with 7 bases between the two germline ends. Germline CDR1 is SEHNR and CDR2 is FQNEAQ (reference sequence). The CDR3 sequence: CASSFGGNYGYTF. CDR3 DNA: TGTGCCAGCAGCTTTGGGGGGAACTATGGCTACACCTTC.

This CDR3 reads CASSRSEASGANVLTF. The CDR3 DNA reads TGTGCCAGCTCACGGTCGGAGGCCTCTGGGGCCAACGTCCTGACTTTC. This chain connects TRBV18 to TRBJ2-6; D may be TRBD2 (5 bases). There are 16 residues in the CDR3. Trimming took 4 bases from V and 0 from J, leaving 10 bases between them. The germline V gene has CDR1 KGHSH and CDR2 LQKENI.

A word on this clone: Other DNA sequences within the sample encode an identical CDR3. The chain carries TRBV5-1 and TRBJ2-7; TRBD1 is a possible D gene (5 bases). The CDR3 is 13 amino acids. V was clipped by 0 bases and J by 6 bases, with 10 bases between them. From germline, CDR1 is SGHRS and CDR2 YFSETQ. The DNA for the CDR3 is TGCGCCAGCAGCTTGGGTACAGGCTCCGAGCAGTACTTC. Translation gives CASSLGTGSEQYF.